These 14 T cell receptor beta chains came from one sample sequenced in a study of blood T cell repertoires in COVID-19. TCRdb keeps only in-frame clones here, not all; method: immunoSEQ multiplex PCR. The sample consists of some 260,000 clones, 65% to 80% of them appearing once. The sample consisted of peripheral blood. These receptors were taken from a middle-aged woman with active or convalescent COVID-19.

The V call is TRBV4-1, the J call TRBJ2-3, with 7 bases aligning to TRBD1. The CDR3 sequence is 14 residues long. Per germline, CDR1 MGHRA and CDR2 YSYEKL. After removal of 0 bases from V and 6 bases from J, the junction contained 3 bases not matched to a gene. The CDR3 region is CASSQESRGDTQYF. CDR3 bases: TGCGCCAGCAGCCAAGAGAGCAGGGGGGATACGCAGTATTTT.

The rearrangement joins TRBV13 to TRBJ2-2; 14 positions match TRBD2. Germline trimming cut 4 bases from V and 8 bases from J; bases unmatched to any gene: 6. CDR3 length equals 16 residues. Germline V gene data show CDR1 as PRHDT and CDR2 as FYEKMQ (reference sequence). The chain's CDR3 is CASSSTSGGARGELFF. The CDR3 region has the DNA TGTGCCAGCAGCTCGACTAGCGGGGGGGCAAGAGGGGAGCTGTTTTTT.

V and J are TRBV19 and TRBJ2-4; tentatively, D is TRBD1 (6 bases). There are 13 residues in the CDR3. Deletions cut 10 bases from V and 2 bases from J, with 12 bases between. CDR1 and CDR2 (germline): LNHDA, SQIVND (reference sequence). The CDR3 is CATSQGTKNIQYF. The DNA of the CDR3 is TGTGCCACCTCACAGGGAACCAAAAACATTCAGTACTTC. Drawing the rest from reference TRBV19 and TRBJ2-4, the complete variable domain is DGGITQSPKYLFRKEGQNVTLSCEQNLNHDAMYWYRQDPGQGLRLIYYSQIVNDFQKGDIAEGYSVSREKKESFPLTVTSAQKNPTAFYLCATSQGTKNIQYFGAGTRLSVL.

This clone was observed once. The CDR3 loop is CASNDRSSEKLFF. In DNA, the CDR3 is TGTGCCAGCAACGATCGGAGCTCTGAAAAACTGTTTTTT. The chain recombines TRBV7-9 with TRBJ1-4; D ambiguous. CDR1 SEHNR and CDR2 FQNEAQ come from the germline V gene (reference sequence). The V and J ends lost 7 bases and 7 bases respectively, with 13 bases between them. CDR3 length: 13 residues.

This clone was seen more than once but under ten times. V is TRBV11-3 and J is TRBJ2-1, with D tentatively TRBD2 (5 bases). This CDR3 spans 12 amino acids. Germline assignment: CDR1 SGHNT and CDR2 YENEEA. Trimming removed 5 bases from V and 4 bases from J, with 6 bases in between. The CDR3 protein is CASSRGYNEQFF. The DNA for the CDR3 is TGTGCCAGCAGCCGAGGGTACAATGAGCAGTTCTTC.

The rearrangement uses TRBV5-1 and TRBJ1-3, with TRBD1 matching 9 bases. The germline CDR1 and CDR2 sequences are SGHRS and YFSETQ. With V trimmed by 4 bases and J by 4 bases, 6 bases remained unmatched. This CDR3 is 15 amino acids long. The DNA of the CDR3 is TGCGCCAGCAGCCCCCGGGACAGGGCCGGAAACACCATATATTTT. As protein: CASSPRDRAGNTIYF.

Turning to this clone: A much larger clonotype is one base distant, so this may be a read error. This CDR3 reads CASSITGDTEAFF. The CDR3 nucleotides are TGTGCCAGCAGCATTACAGGGGACACTGAAGCTTTCTTT. The chain uses TRBV7-8 and TRBJ1-1, with TRBD1 matching 7 bases. CDR1 SGHVS and CDR2 FQNEAQ come from the germline V gene. CDR3 size: 13 residues. Trimming removed 5 bases from V and 3 bases from J; junction bases left unmatched: 3.

This rearrangement joins TRBV5-1 to TRBJ1-4; 7 bases fit TRBD1. The CDR3 is 16 residues long. CDR1 SGHRS and CDR2 YFSETQ come from the germline V gene. The V segment lost 0 bases and the J segment 3 bases; nucleotides outside the gene matches: 5. DNA for the CDR3: TGCGCCAGCAGCTTGGGAGGGACAGTTTCTAATGAAAAACTGTTTTTT. The encoded protein is CASSLGGTVSNEKLFF.

The rearrangement links TRBV6-5 to TRBJ1-6, with 9 bases aligning to TRBD1. Germline V gene sequence: CDR1 MNHEY, CDR2 SVGAGI. This CDR3 comprises 13 residues. V lost 10 bases, J lost 9 bases, and 7 bases stayed unmatched. CDR3 sequence reads: CATTGQGGSPLHF. The CDR3 coding sequence is TGTGCCACTACGGGACAGGGAGGTTCACCCCTCCACTTT.

V usage is TRBV4-1 and J usage is TRBJ1-1; D call uncertain. CDR3 length: 14 residues. V dropped 3 bases and J dropped 5 bases, with 13 bases sitting between them. In germline, CDR1 is MGHRA, CDR2 YSYEKL. CDR3 bases: TGCGCCAGCAGCCATCCATCTATCGGGACTGAAGCTTTCTTT. It encodes CASSHPSIGTEAFF.

This chain links TRBV5-1 with TRBJ2-3; 8 bases line up with TRBD2. Germline CDR1 and CDR2: SGHRS and YFSETQ. The V and J ends lost 7 bases and 2 bases, in that order; junction bases with no gene match: 9. CDR3 size: 15 residues. CDR3: CASSFSGANTDTQYF. The CDR3 coding sequence is TGCGCCAGCTCTTTTAGCGGGGCTAACACAGATACGCAGTATTTT.

The CDR3 DNA is TGTGCCACCAGTGGGACCCGGACAAACTATGGCTACACCTTC. It codes for CATSGTRTNYGYTF. The chain links TRBV24-1 to TRBJ1-2; tentative D call: TRBD1 (5 bases). The CDR3 covers 14 residues. Deletions cut 5 bases from V and 2 bases from J, with 11 bases between. In germline, CDR1 is KGHDR, CDR2 SFDVKD.

V is TRBV6-4 and J is TRBJ1-6, with 12 bases lining up with TRBD1. The germline V gene encodes CDR1 MRHNA and CDR2 SNTAGT. J gave up 12 bases and V 6 bases, and 3 bases lay outside the gene matches. This CDR3 is built from 13 residues. CDR3 nucleotides: TGTGCCAGCAGCCGGGACAGGGGGCTACCCCTCCACTTT. This translates into CASSRDRGLPLHF.

This chain connects TRBV12-3 or TRBV12-4 to TRBJ1-2, with a tentative D call TRBD1 (5 bases). V shed 1 base and J shed 8 bases, with 11 bases lying between them. The CDR3 runs 13 residues. The CDR3 DNA reads as TGTGCCAGCAGTTTAGGGGACTATGGAGGCTACACCTTC. It translates to CASSLGDYGGYTF.